The 18 T cell receptor beta chains in this list originate from one sample, sequenced in a study of blood T cell repertoires in COVID-19. Clones were read by immunoSEQ multiplex PCR, and TCRdb kept only the in-frame ones, dropping some. The sample yields 450,000 or so clones, approximately 89% seen once. The specimen sequenced was peripheral blood. All receptors come from a woman aged 40 to 49 with COVID-19, enrolled during active disease.

V is TRBV27 and J is TRBJ2-7, with D possibly matching TRBD1 (6 bases). Trimming shortened V by 5 bases and J by 1 base, and 12 bases separated the two germline ends. Germline V lookup: CDR1 MNHEY, CDR2 SMNVEV (reference sequence). The CDR3 covers 14 residues. The CDR3 DNA reads TGTGCCAGCAGTCCGGGACATCTTTCCTACGAGCAGTACTTC. Its translation: CASSPGHLSYEQYF.

The chain is built from TRBV29-1 and TRBJ2-1, with TRBD2 identical over 13 bases. V lost 5 bases, J lost 4 bases, and 2 bases stayed unmatched. The CDR3 contains 14 residues. CDR1 and CDR2 (germline): SQVTM, ANQGSEA. CDR3 protein: CSVRTSGGYNEQFF. CDR3 DNA sequence: TGCAGCGTTCGGACTAGCGGGGGTTACAATGAGCAGTTCTTC.

The V call is TRBV7-3, the J call TRBJ2-5; weak D call: TRBD2 (7 bases). The V gene lost 1 base and the J gene lost 9 bases, with 12 bases spanning the gap. The CDR3 sequence is 13 residues long. Germline V lookup: CDR1 SGHTA, CDR2 FQGTGA. The CDR3 sequence is CASSLNREGAQYF. The CDR3, as DNA: TGTGCCAGCAGCTTAAACAGGGAGGGGGCCCAGTACTTC. The entire variable domain, with the rest obtained from reference TRBV7-3 and TRBJ2-5, is as follows: GAGVSQTPSNKVTEKGKYVELRCDPISGHTALYWYRQSLGQGPEFLIYFQGTGAADDSGLPNDRFFAVRPEGSVSTLKIQRTERGDSAVYLCASSLNREGAQYFGPGTRLLVL.

The rearrangement links TRBV5-1 to TRBJ1-1; the match to TRBD1 covers 7 bases. Germline V gene lookup returns CDR1 SGHRS and CDR2 YFSETQ. The V segment lost 4 bases and the J segment 5 bases; nucleotides outside the gene matches: 5. The CDR3 has 13 residues. The CDR3 loop reads CASSLGTATEAFF. CDR3 DNA sequence: TGCGCCAGCAGCCTTGGGACAGCTACTGAAGCTTTCTTT.

The chain employs TRBV9 and TRBJ1-4, with a weak D call TRBD1 (5 bases). The germline gives CDR1 SGDLS, CDR2 YYNGEE. The CDR3 runs 17 residues. With 2 bases removed from V and 11 bases from J, the gap between germline ends came to 25 bases. The CDR3 loop reads CASSVTGVALGSEKLFF. The CDR3 coding sequence is TGTGCCAGCAGCGTGACGGGGGTGGCCCTAGGGTCTGAGAAACTGTTTTTT. Combining the CDR3 with reference TRBV9 and TRBJ1-4 gives the whole variable domain DSGVTQTPKHLITATGQRVTLRCSPRSGDLSVYWYQQSLDQGLQFLIQYYNGEERAKGNILERFSAQQFPDLHSELNLSSLELGDSALYFCASSVTGVALGSEKLFFGSGTQLSVL.

V and J are TRBV12-3 or TRBV12-4 and TRBJ1-1; D uncertain. Trimming shortened V by 5 bases and J by 7 bases, and 11 bases separated the two germline ends. The CDR3 contains 12 residues. The CDR3 DNA reads TGTGCCAGCAGTCCCCCAGCGGGTGAAGCTTTCTTT. Translated: CASSPPAGEAFF.

The J gene is TRBJ2-5, the V gene TRBV6-1; no clear D. The CDR3 loop spans 12 amino acids. CDR1 MNHNS and CDR2 SASEGT come from the germline V gene. V shed 2 bases and J shed 5 bases, with 6 bases lying between them. The CDR3 nucleotides are TGTGCCAGCAGTGAACTCCGGGAGACCCAGTACTTC. Its translation: CASSELRETQYF.

The gene calls are TRBV7-2 and TRBJ2-5; TRBD2 agrees at 10 bases. Trimming removed 0 bases from V and 5 bases from J; junction bases left unmatched: 3. The CDR3 runs to 15 residues. Germline CDR1 reads SGHTA; CDR2 reads FQGNSA. CDR3 sequence: CASSLAAGGGETQYF. Written as DNA, the CDR3 is TGTGCCAGCAGCTTAGCAGCGGGAGGGGGGGAGACCCAGTACTTC.

The rearrangement uses TRBV18 and TRBJ1-2; 7 bases are shared with TRBD1. Trimming took 3 bases from V and 0 from J; bases not matched to a gene: 4. Germline CDR1 is KGHSH and CDR2 is LQKENI. There are 15 residues in the CDR3. CDR3 nucleotide sequence: TGTGCCAGCTCACCGCCTGGACAGGCTAACTATGGCTACACCTTC. Its translation is CASSPPGQANYGYTF.

This clone was recorded only once. This sequence joins TRBV4-3 and TRBJ2-5, with 7 bases that match TRBD1. Germline-derived CDR1 and CDR2 are LGHNA and YSLEER. Unmatched junction bases numbered 2, after V lost 0 bases and J lost 1 base. The CDR3 loop spans 15 amino acids. CDR3 bases: TGCGCCAGCAGCCAAGAAGGGACAGTCCAAGAGACCCAGTACTTC. Encoded protein: CASSQEGTVQETQYF.

V is TRBV5-1 and J is TRBJ1-1, with unresolved D. The CDR3 contains 16 residues. Germline assignment: CDR1 SGHRS and CDR2 YFSETQ. V was trimmed by 4 bases and J by 2 bases, leaving 18 bases between them. This chain's CDR3 is CASSVLGRAVNTEAFF. CDR3 DNA: TGCGCCAGCAGCGTACTCGGGCGGGCTGTTAACACTGAAGCTTTCTTT.

This chain uses TRBV13 with TRBJ1-3; TRBD1 is a possible D gene (5 bases). This CDR3 has 14 residues. Germline CDR1 is PRHDT and CDR2 is FYEKMQ (reference sequence). The V and J ends lost 2 bases and 2 bases respectively, with 7 bases between them. The CDR3 here is CASSLQGAGNTIYF. CDR3 coding DNA: TGTGCCAGCAGCTTACAGGGTGCTGGAAACACCATATATTTT.

The rearrangement links TRBV6-2 or TRBV6-3 to TRBJ2-6, with D possibly TRBD1 on 5 matching bases. Germline assignment: CDR1 MNHEY and CDR2 SVGEGT. V gave up 3 bases and J gave up 0 bases, with 6 bases separating them. There are 15 residues in the CDR3. The CDR3 nucleotides read TGTGCCAGCAGTTATACAGGCTCTGGGGCCAACGTCCTGACTTTC. It translates to CASSYTGSGANVLTF.

The CDR3, as DNA: TGTGCCAGCGCCCCTACAGGGCCCCCTCAGTTCACGTTCTTC. It codes for CASAPTGPPQFTFF. The V and J genes are TRBV28 and TRBJ2-1; D is perhaps TRBD1 (6 bases). The CDR3 runs to 14 residues. CDR1 and CDR2 from the germline V gene are MDHEN and SYDVKM. V lost 8 bases to trimming and J lost 15 bases, with 26 bases between them.

This clone was seen a single time. This chain uses TRBV5-6 with TRBJ1-5; unclear D gene. This CDR3 is 14 amino acids long. Trimming shortened V by 2 bases and J by 4 bases, and 10 bases separated the two germline ends. Per germline, CDR1 SGHDT and CDR2 YYEEEE. The CDR3 sequence: CASSLSQVNQPQHF. In DNA, the CDR3 is TGTGCCAGCAGCTTAAGTCAGGTTAATCAGCCCCAGCATTTT.

As to this clone: This specimen includes other DNA sequences encoding the same CDR3. The chain employs TRBV11-2 and TRBJ2-3, with unresolved D. Germline-derived CDR1 and CDR2 are SGHAT and FQNNGV. V was pared by 1 base and J by 1 base, with 3 bases between. The CDR3 sequence is 13 residues long. The DNA of the CDR3 is TGTGCCAGCAGCTTAGCGGGCACAGATACGCAGTATTTT. It encodes CASSLAGTDTQYF.

This chain connects TRBV20-1 to TRBJ1-5; perhaps TRBD1 as D (5 bases). Germline-derived CDR1 and CDR2 are DFQATT and SNEGSKA (reference sequence). Trimming took 3 bases from V and 2 from J, leaving 14 bases between them. The CDR3 has 15 residues. DNA of the CDR3: TGCAGTGCTAGTAAAGGGGCTGGGGGCAATCAGCCCCAGCATTTT. Its protein is CSASKGAGGNQPQHF.

This clone showed up just once. The chain uses TRBV6-4 and TRBJ2-2; possible D gene TRBD1, 5 bases. Germline values: CDR1 MRHNA, CDR2 SNTAGT. The CDR3 is made up of 15 amino acids. V was cut by 3 bases and J by 6 bases, with 14 bases left in between. The CDR3 loop is CASSEKAGQSGELFF. The DNA of the CDR3 is TGTGCCAGCAGTGAAAAGGCAGGGCAATCCGGGGAGCTGTTTTTT.